The 24 T cell receptor beta chains in this list originate from one sample, sequenced in a study of shared clonotypes between healthy human individuals. TCRdb's table, derived via immunoSEQ multiplex PCR, lists solely in-frame clones and lacks some. There are fewer than 3 million clones in the sample; roughly 92% occur only once, and 0.37% lies in the top ten. Sequenced sample: naive CD4+ T cells from PBMCs. The subset: CD45RA+ positively selected. All receptors come from a man in his late teens or twenties in good health. Some clones in this sample may be carry-over from other donors' samples.

The chain is built from TRBV6-5 and TRBJ2-2; 14 bases match TRBD2. The J segment lost 5 bases and the V segment lost 4 bases, leaving 3 bases of the junction unmatched. From germline, CDR1 is MNHEY and CDR2 SVGAGI. The CDR3 extends over 16 amino acids. CDR3 bases: TGTGCCAGCAGTTTCCGACTAGCGGGAGGGACCGGGGAGCTGTTTTTT. Translated: CASSFRLAGGTGELFF.

The rearrangement uses TRBV5-1 and TRBJ2-7; 11 positions match TRBD2. The germline gives CDR1 SGHRS, CDR2 YFSETQ. V shed 4 bases, J shed 7 bases, and the junction held 22 bases outside the gene matches. CDR3 length: 19 residues. The CDR3 DNA is TGCGCCAGCAGCCCGCGGAGGGTTACTAGCGGGAGACTCGAAGAGGAGCAGTACTTC. This codes for CASSPRRVTSGRLEEEQYF.

The chain uses TRBV11-2 and TRBJ2-7; no clear D gene. Trimming took off 5 bases at V and 2 bases at J, with 13 bases between the two ends. The germline V gene has CDR1 SGHAT and CDR2 FQNNGV. The CDR3 has 14 amino acids. The CDR3 reads CASSHINRAYEQYF. The CDR3 DNA is TGTGCCAGCAGCCACATTAACAGAGCCTACGAGCAGTACTTC.

The chain joins TRBV5-4 to TRBJ2-3; 8 bases map to TRBD2. This CDR3 spans 16 amino acids. The trim removed 4 bases at V and 0 bases at J, leaving 7 bases unmatched. Germline CDR1 SGHNT, CDR2 YYREEE (reference sequence). The CDR3 is CASSPGLAVSTDTQYF. The CDR3, as DNA: TGTGCCAGCAGCCCCGGACTAGCAGTTAGCACAGATACGCAGTATTTT.

This chain links TRBV9 with TRBJ1-2; D gene uncertain. V was cut by 0 bases and J by 7 bases, with 16 bases left in between. Looked up from germline, CDR1 is SGDLS and CDR2 is YYNGEE. This CDR3 contains 15 residues. The CDR3 DNA is TGTGCCAGCAGCGTAGTCAGAGAGGGTTTGGTTGGCTACACCTTC. This codes for CASSVVREGLVGYTF.

This clone occurred a few times. V is TRBV28 and J is TRBJ2-1, with TRBD1 matching over 9 bases. CDR1 is MDHEN and CDR2 is SYDVKM in the germline V gene. With V trimmed by 5 bases and J by 3 bases, 5 bases remained unmatched. The CDR3 is made up of 15 amino acids. CDR3 DNA sequence: TGTGCCAGCAGTCCTACAGGGGGCAACTACAATGAGCAGTTCTTC. Amino acids: CASSPTGGNYNEQFF.

This clone has a single count. The sample contains more than one DNA sequence encoding this CDR3. This chain joins TRBV27 and TRBJ1-5; D perhaps matches TRBD1 (5 bases). Trimming removed 4 bases from V and 2 bases from J, with 12 bases in between. Per the germline V gene, CDR1 is MNHEY and CDR2 is SMNVEV (reference sequence). This CDR3 is built from 15 residues. This chain's CDR3 is CASSSKGLGNQPQHF. As DNA, the CDR3 is TGTGCCAGCAGTTCTAAGGGGCTTGGCAATCAGCCCCAGCATTTT.

The chain links TRBV27 to TRBJ1-4; 8 bases align to TRBD1. This CDR3 has 16 amino acids. The germline CDR1 and CDR2 sequences are MNHEY and SMNVEV (reference sequence). With 5 bases clipped from V and 6 bases from J, the junction kept 11 bases outside the gene matches. Written as DNA, the CDR3 is TGTGCCAGCAGTCCCGCCCAGGGGGCGGTCCATGAAAAACTGTTTTTT. Amino acid sequence: CASSPAQGAVHEKLFF.

This chain connects TRBV2 to TRBJ1-5; D ambiguous. Germline assignment: CDR1 SNHLY and CDR2 FYNNEI. This CDR3 region has 15 residues. The ends were cut back, 6 bases at V and 2 bases at J, with 14 bases in the middle. Here the CDR3 reads CASSGLGRGNQPQHF. DNA of the CDR3: TGTGCCAGCAGCGGGCTGGGCCGGGGCAATCAGCCCCAGCATTTT.

The J gene is TRBJ2-3, the V gene TRBV19; D uncertain. CDR1 is LNHDA and CDR2 is SQIVND in the germline V gene (reference sequence). The CDR3 sequence is 12 residues long. V was shortened by 10 bases and J by 4 bases, with 12 bases between the two germline ends. The CDR3 is CATRLSADTQYF. CDR3 DNA sequence: TGTGCCACCCGACTCTCCGCAGATACGCAGTATTTT.

V usage is TRBV4-1 and J usage is TRBJ2-7; 10 bases align to TRBD1. J was trimmed by 3 bases and V by 6 bases; bases with no gene match: 8. This CDR3 has 15 amino acids. CDR1 is MGHRA, CDR2 YSYEKL, per germline. In DNA form, the CDR3 reads TGCGCCAGCAGTCCGGACAGGGGGGACTTCTACGAGCAGTACTTC. Its translation: CASSPDRGDFYEQYF.

This clone was observed a single time. J is TRBJ1-4 and V is TRBV5-1, with TRBD1 as a possible D gene (5 bases). Germline V CDR1 and CDR2: SGHRS, YFSETQ. The CDR3 runs to 16 residues. With 3 bases removed from V and 5 bases from J, the gap between germline ends came to 17 bases. The CDR3 bases are TGCGCCAGCAGCTCTACCTGGGGGGTCGGGAATGAAAAACTGTTTTTT. It encodes CASSSTWGVGNEKLFF.

The chain links TRBV12-5 to TRBJ1-2; the match to TRBD1 covers 8 bases. The V and J ends lost 3 bases and 1 base, in that order; junction bases with no gene match: 4. Germline V gene data show CDR1 as LGHNT and CDR2 as FRNRAP. The length of the CDR3 is 15 residues. CDR3 protein: CASGFADRVNYGYTF. The CDR3 DNA is TGTGCTAGTGGTTTTGCGGACAGGGTTAACTATGGCTACACCTTC.

Concerning this clone: This sample also contains other DNA sequences that code for the same CDR3. The rearrangement uses TRBV28 and TRBJ1-5; D is uncertain. Trimming pared 3 bases from V and 6 bases from J, leaving 6 bases between. The CDR3 is 12 residues long. Germline V gene data show CDR1 as MDHEN and CDR2 as SYDVKM. The CDR3 is CASSLVAQPQHF. As DNA, the CDR3 is TGTGCCAGCAGTTTGGTTGCTCAGCCCCAGCATTTT.

The chain uses TRBV14 and TRBJ2-3, with 11 bases that match TRBD1. V lost 4 bases to trimming and J lost 2 bases; unmatched junction nucleotides: 14. CDR3 length: 19 amino acids. Germline CDR1 reads SGHDN; CDR2 reads FVKESK. Here the CDR3 reads CASSLGQGALSVFTDTQYF. The CDR3 nucleotides read TGTGCCAGCAGCCTCGGACAGGGGGCGCTTTCCGTCTTCACAGATACGCAGTATTTT.

The genes are TRBV7-9 and TRBJ1-5; D is possibly TRBD1 (6 bases). The ends were cut back, 3 bases at V and 5 bases at J, with 20 bases in the middle. The CDR3 is made up of 17 amino acids. CDR1 is SEHNR, CDR2 FQNEAQ, per germline (reference sequence). This chain's CDR3 is CASSLDLVGQTYQPQHF. As DNA, the CDR3 is TGTGCCAGCAGCTTGGATCTCGTGGGACAAACATATCAGCCCCAGCATTTT.

In DNA form, the CDR3 reads TGTGCCAGCAGCCGTGACGGGTCTGGCTACACCTTC. Translation: CASSRDGSGYTF. J is TRBJ1-2 and V is TRBV5-4; D is unclear. V was shortened by 4 bases and J by 7 bases, with 11 bases between the two germline ends. Germline V gene lookup returns CDR1 SGHNT and CDR2 YYREEE (reference sequence). The CDR3 covers 12 residues.

V usage is TRBV28 and J usage is TRBJ1-6, with a tentative D call TRBD1 (5 bases). The V end lost 8 bases, the J end lost 9 bases, and 8 bases lay between the germline ends. CDR3 length: 11 residues. CDR1 MDHEN and CDR2 SYDVKM come from the germline V gene. The CDR3 nucleotides read TGTGCCAGCGCCAGGGTTTCACCCCTCCACTTT. Its translation: CASARVSPLHF.

This chain links TRBV11-2 with TRBJ2-5, with D maybe TRBD1 (6 bases). Germline V gives CDR1 SGHAT, CDR2 FQNNGV. The CDR3 is 14 residues long. Trimming shortened V by 6 bases and J by 5 bases, and 16 bases separated the two germline ends. The CDR3 loop is CASRPWTVSETQYF. Written as DNA, the CDR3 is TGTGCCAGCAGACCATGGACAGTTTCGGAGACCCAGTACTTC.

This chain joins TRBV6-1 and TRBJ2-3; D remains unclear. In germline, CDR1 is MNHNS, CDR2 SASEGT. Trimming removed 7 bases from V and 4 bases from J, with 9 bases in between. The CDR3 contains 12 residues. The CDR3, as DNA: TGTGCCAGCACCACCGAGCCAGATACGCAGTATTTT. Amino acids: CASTTEPDTQYF.

The rearrangement uses TRBV19 and TRBJ2-1; D is unresolved. From germline, CDR1 is LNHDA and CDR2 SQIVND (reference sequence). There are 14 residues in the CDR3. V shed 1 base and J shed 6 bases, with 10 bases lying between them. CDR3: CASSIVRLGNEQFF. CDR3 nucleotide sequence: TGTGCCAGTAGTATAGTACGTCTCGGCAATGAGCAGTTCTTC. The whole variable domain, filled in from reference TRBV19 and TRBJ2-1, reads DGGITQSPKYLFRKEGQNVTLSCEQNLNHDAMYWYRQDPGQGLRLIYYSQIVNDFQKGDIAEGYSVSREKKESFPLTVTSAQKNPTAFYLCASSIVRLGNEQFFGPGTRLTVL.

V is TRBV5-1 and J is TRBJ2-2, with D hard to call. CDR1 and CDR2 (germline): SGHRS, YFSETQ. V lost 4 bases and J 8 bases, leaving 18 bases between the germline ends. CDR3 size: 15 residues. The CDR3 sequence is CASSTSRPLAGELFF. CDR3 in DNA: TGCGCCAGCAGCACTTCTAGACCCCTCGCTGGGGAGCTGTTTTTT.

The V gene is TRBV7-3, the J gene TRBJ2-3; D unclear. Trimming pared 5 bases from V and 0 bases from J, leaving 6 bases between. Germline V CDR1 and CDR2: SGHTA, FQGTGA. The CDR3 totals 13 residues. The CDR3 region is CASSRSSTDTQYF. Here the CDR3 DNA reads TGTGCCAGCAGCCGCAGTAGCACAGATACGCAGTATTTT.

The chain recombines TRBV5-1 with TRBJ2-7; TRBD2 agrees at 13 bases. The CDR3 length is 16 residues. The V and J ends lost 1 base and 4 bases, in that order; junction bases with no gene match: 5. Germline V CDR1 and CDR2: SGHRS, YFSETQ. The CDR3 region is CASSLTSGRAGYEQYF. As DNA, the CDR3 is TGCGCCAGCAGCTTGACTAGCGGGAGGGCCGGATACGAGCAGTACTTC.